One and the same sample provided the 27 T cell receptor beta chains below, sequenced in a study of control samples from healthy donors and cancer patients (dated by TCRdb to about 2020). The library was built by means of the immunoSEQ multiplex PCR assay. TCRdb carries this immuneACCESS record with in-frame sequences only. Its versions omit some clonotypes, under half of them owing to an unresolved V gene in the studies checked, with the rest unexplained. The sample yields 50,000 to 65,000 clones; about nine tenths were counted once. The ten largest clones take up more than 0.95% of the sample. The specimen was PBMCs. The origin of the receptors is a woman between 50 and 59 years old with colorectal cancer.

In its sample, this clone was seen once. Other DNA sequences from this sample encode an identical CDR3 as well. V and J are TRBV7-3 and TRBJ2-1, with D perhaps matching TRBD2 (7 bases). CDR3 length: 13 amino acids. CDR1 is SGHTA, CDR2 FQGTGA, per germline. Between the trimmed V and J ends, which lost 4 bases and 5 bases, there was a span of 9 bases. CDR3 residues: CASSWGGNNEQFF. For the CDR3, the DNA is TGTGCCAGCAGCTGGGGGGGCAACAATGAGCAGTTCTTC. Variable domain in full (rest from reference TRBV7-3 and TRBJ2-1): GAGVSQTPSNKVTEKGKYVELRCDPISGHTALYWYRQSLGQGPEFLIYFQGTGAADDSGLPNDRFFAVRPEGSVSTLKIQRTERGDSAVYLCASSWGGNNEQFFGPGTRLTVL.

The chain uses TRBV19 and TRBJ1-3; possibly TRBD1 for D (6 bases). The CDR3 covers 12 residues. V was pared by 3 bases and J by 9 bases, with 9 bases between. Looked up from germline, CDR1 is LNHDA and CDR2 is SQIVND (reference sequence). The CDR3 DNA is TGTGCCAGTAGTATTGGGACAAGCACCATATATTTT. Translated, it gives CASSIGTSTIYF.

V gene TRBV6-2 or TRBV6-3 combines with J gene TRBJ2-7, with 7 bases identical to TRBD2. This CDR3 is 15 amino acids long. V gave up 6 bases and J gave up 6 bases; unmatched junction bases: 14. Germline V gene sequence: CDR1 MNHEY, CDR2 SVGEGT. CDR3 DNA: TGTGCCAGCAGCCCTTTTGAGGGGAGGGCCTTCGAGCAGTACTTC. Translation gives CASSPFEGRAFEQYF.

V is TRBV29-1 and J is TRBJ2-5; no firm D call. This CDR3 contains 12 residues. Germline CDR1 reads SQVTM; CDR2 reads ANQGSEA. The ends were cut back, 0 bases at V and 5 bases at J, with 7 bases in the middle. The CDR3 DNA is TGCAGCGTTGAAGATCGAAGGGAGACCCAGTACTTC. Protein sequence: CSVEDRRETQYF.

The CDR3 DNA reads TGTGCCAGCAGTTTTAGAGCTTACGAGCAGTACTTC. Protein: CASSFRAYEQYF. V usage is TRBV28 and J usage is TRBJ2-7; D unresolved. The V end lost 3 bases, the J end lost 4 bases, and 7 bases lay between the germline ends. Germline V gives CDR1 MDHEN, CDR2 SYDVKM. The CDR3 is 12 residues long.

In its sample, this clone was seen once. V gene TRBV19 combines with J gene TRBJ1-4; D is uncertain. Per the germline V gene, CDR1 is LNHDA and CDR2 is SQIVND (reference sequence). The CDR3 consists of 13 residues. V was cut by 8 bases and J by 7 bases, with 14 bases left in between. CDR3 DNA sequence: TGTGCCAGTGGAGCTGATGGGTCTGAAAAACTGTTTTTT. This gives the protein CASGADGSEKLFF. The full variable domain, in which reference TRBV19 and TRBJ1-4 provide the parts outside the CDR3, is DGGITQSPKYLFRKEGQNVTLSCEQNLNHDAMYWYRQDPGQGLRLIYYSQIVNDFQKGDIAEGYSVSREKKESFPLTVTSAQKNPTAFYLCASGADGSEKLFFGSGTQLSVL.

The chain links TRBV7-2 to TRBJ2-5; D gene uncertain. This CDR3 contains 12 residues. V lost 5 bases and J 0 bases, leaving 4 bases between the germline ends. In germline, CDR1 is SGHTA, CDR2 FQGNSA. This chain's CDR3 is CASSVNQETQYF. CDR3 bases: TGTGCCAGCAGCGTCAACCAAGAGACCCAGTACTTC.

The chain is built from TRBV5-1 and TRBJ1-2, with 7 bases that match TRBD1. There are 14 residues in the CDR3. Germline assignment: CDR1 SGHRS and CDR2 YFSETQ. V lost 4 bases, J lost 3 bases, and 6 bases stayed unmatched. CDR3 in DNA: TGCGCCAGCAGCCCAACCGGACAGGACTATGGCTACACCTTC. Amino acid sequence: CASSPTGQDYGYTF. Variable domain in full (rest from reference TRBV5-1 and TRBJ1-2): KAGVTQTPRYLIKTRGQQVTLSCSPISGHRSVSWYQQTPGQGLQFLFEYFSETQRNKGNFPGRFSGRQFSNSRSEMNVSTLELGDSALYLCASSPTGQDYGYTFGSGTRLTVV.

The V and J genes are TRBV19 and TRBJ2-2; maybe TRBD2 (6 bases). The CDR3 length is 16 residues. Germline V lookup: CDR1 LNHDA, CDR2 SQIVND (reference sequence). Trimming shortened V by 5 bases and J by 7 bases, and 20 bases separated the two germline ends. The CDR3 loop is CASSVLERPGGGELFF. In DNA, the CDR3 is TGTGCCAGTAGTGTCTTAGAGAGGCCCGGGGGCGGGGAGCTGTTTTTT.

The rearrangement links TRBV19 to TRBJ1-1, with TRBD1 matching 8 bases. The J segment lost 3 bases and the V segment lost 6 bases, leaving 6 bases of the junction unmatched. Germline V gene lookup returns CDR1 LNHDA and CDR2 SQIVND (reference sequence). CDR3 size: 14 residues. The CDR3 sequence: CASRNRGIDTEAFF. CDR3 sequence (DNA): TGTGCCAGTAGGAACAGGGGGATCGACACTGAAGCTTTCTTT.

J is TRBJ2-7 and V is TRBV5-1; TRBD2 agrees at 8 bases. The germline gives CDR1 SGHRS, CDR2 YFSETQ. The V and J ends lost 0 bases and 3 bases, in that order; junction bases with no gene match: 11. The CDR3 has 17 residues. The CDR3 region is CASSLERGPQKIYEQYF. In nucleotides, the CDR3 is TGCGCCAGCAGCTTGGAGCGGGGGCCCCAAAAAATCTACGAGCAGTACTTC.

This clone has only one observation. For the CDR3, the DNA is TGTGCCAGCTCACCGGGACAGGGGCATGGCTACACCTTC. This gives the protein CASSPGQGHGYTF. The V gene is TRBV18, the J gene TRBJ1-2, with 10 bases aligning to TRBD1. CDR1 is KGHSH and CDR2 is LQKENI in the germline V gene. The CDR3 sequence is 13 residues long. V was pared by 3 bases and J by 6 bases, with 1 base of the junction left unmatched.

The V and J genes are TRBV7-9 and TRBJ1-3, with 8 bases aligning to TRBD1. V gave up 4 bases and J gave up 3 bases; unmatched junction bases: 2. Per germline, CDR1 SEHNR and CDR2 FQNEAQ (reference sequence). This CDR3 is built from 14 residues. DNA of the CDR3: TGTGCCAGCAGCTGGACAGGGAGTGGAAACACCATATATTTT. As protein: CASSWTGSGNTIYF.

This chain joins TRBV19 and TRBJ2-1; 10 nucleotides line up with TRBD1. Germline V gives CDR1 LNHDA, CDR2 SQIVND (reference sequence). The CDR3 loop spans 15 amino acids. With 6 bases clipped from V and 6 bases from J, the junction kept 8 bases outside the gene matches. CDR3 residues: CASSRQGAEVNEQFF. CDR3 nucleotides: TGTGCCAGTAGCCGACAGGGGGCAGAGGTCAATGAGCAGTTCTTC.

As to this clone: The sample carries other DNA sequences with the same CDR3. The V call is TRBV5-1, the J call TRBJ2-2; 7 positions match TRBD2. Looked up from germline, CDR1 is SGHRS and CDR2 is YFSETQ. J was trimmed by 5 bases and V by 2 bases; bases with no gene match: 12. The CDR3 spans 17 residues. CDR3 residues: CASSFHLRGGETGELFF. CDR3 DNA: TGCGCCAGCAGCTTCCACCTGCGTGGGGGGGAGACCGGGGAGCTGTTTTTT.

The chain recombines TRBV27 with TRBJ2-3; 14 positions match TRBD2. Trimming removed 6 bases from V and 2 bases from J; junction bases left unmatched: 4. CDR1 is MNHEY and CDR2 is SMNVEV in the germline V gene (reference sequence). The CDR3 covers 16 residues. Written as DNA, the CDR3 is TGTGCCAGCAGAGGACTAGCGGGGGGCCTCACAGATACGCAGTATTTT. Translating it yields CASRGLAGGLTDTQYF.

This rearrangement joins TRBV27 to TRBJ1-4; TRBD1 matches at 8 bases. The CDR3 is 12 amino acids. The junction had 2 bases not matched to a gene; V was cut back by 6 bases and J by 8 bases. CDR1 is MNHEY, CDR2 SMNVEV, per germline (reference sequence). CDR3 in amino acids: CASRQGGEKLFF. The DNA of the CDR3 is TGTGCCAGCAGACAGGGGGGCGAAAAACTGTTTTTT.

This rearrangement joins TRBV4-1 to TRBJ2-1, with 7 bases lining up with TRBD2. V dropped 1 base and J dropped 5; count of bases not matched to a gene: 8. CDR1 MGHRA and CDR2 YSYEKL come from the germline V gene. The CDR3 runs to 16 residues. The CDR3 loop reads CASSQVALADNNEQFF. The CDR3 region has the DNA TGCGCCAGCAGCCAAGTGGCCCTAGCGGATAACAATGAGCAGTTCTTC.

This rearrangement joins TRBV11-2 to TRBJ1-1, with 7 bases fitting TRBD1. The CDR3 extends over 17 amino acids. J gave up 4 bases and V 10 bases, and 21 bases lay outside the gene matches. Per the germline V gene, CDR1 is SGHAT and CDR2 is FQNNGV. CDR3 in amino acids: CATAGGRARGGGTEAFF. The CDR3 DNA reads as TGTGCCACGGCGGGGGGAAGGGCCCGAGGGGGCGGCACTGAAGCTTTCTTT. Filled out from reference TRBV11-2 and TRBJ1-1, the complete variable domain reads EAGVAQSPRYKIIEKRQSVAFWCNPISGHATLYWYQQILGQGPKLLIQFQNNGVVDDSQLPKDRFSAERLKGVDSTLKIQPAKLEDSAVYLCATAGGRARGGGTEAFFGQGTRLTVV.

The rearrangement joins TRBV6-5 to TRBJ1-2, with 8 bases lining up with TRBD1. Germline trimming cut 4 bases from V and 4 bases from J; bases unmatched to any gene: 5. CDR1 and CDR2 (germline): MNHEY, SVGAGI. CDR3 length: 14 residues. The CDR3 is CASSLDRDTYGYTF. CDR3 DNA sequence: TGTGCCAGCAGTTTGGACAGGGATACCTATGGCTACACCTTC.

The chain uses TRBV5-4 and TRBJ1-2; no definite D call. CDR1 and CDR2 (germline): SGHNT, YYREEE (reference sequence). The V gene lost 3 bases and the J gene lost 3 bases, with 9 bases spanning the gap. The CDR3 consists of 13 residues. The CDR3 nucleotides read TGTGCCAGCAGCTCCGGGCCAGACTATGGCTACACCTTC. Translating it yields CASSSGPDYGYTF.

On this clone: The junction does not match germline at one end; this may be a read error. The chain is built from TRBV5-4 and TRBJ2-3; D is ambiguous. Germline lookup yields CDR1 SGHNT and CDR2 YYREEE (reference sequence). This CDR3 is 11 amino acids long. The CDR3 loop reads CATSSTDTQYF. CDR3 coding DNA: TGTGCCACCAGCTCCACAGATACGCAGTATTTT.

DNA for the CDR3: TGTGCCAGCAGTACTGAGGGGGACAGGGGCAATGAGCAGTTCTTC. Its translation: CASSTEGDRGNEQFF. This chain connects TRBV28 to TRBJ2-1, with 10 positions matching TRBD1. In germline, CDR1 is MDHEN, CDR2 SYDVKM. This CDR3 is 15 amino acids long. V lost 5 bases and J lost 6; bases outside the gene matches: 7.

This chain uses TRBV19 with TRBJ1-2; perhaps TRBD1 as D (6 bases). The germline V and J ends were trimmed by 3 bases and 9 bases, with 23 bases remaining between them. From germline, CDR1 is LNHDA and CDR2 SQIVND (reference sequence). The CDR3 length is 16 residues. The CDR3 region is CASSIGHSGGLSRYTF. In nucleotides, the CDR3 is TGTGCCAGTAGTATTGGGCACTCTGGGGGGCTTTCCCGCTACACCTTC. Drawing the rest from reference TRBV19 and TRBJ1-2, the complete variable domain is DGGITQSPKYLFRKEGQNVTLSCEQNLNHDAMYWYRQDPGQGLRLIYYSQIVNDFQKGDIAEGYSVSREKKESFPLTVTSAQKNPTAFYLCASSIGHSGGLSRYTFGSGTRLTVV.

The CDR3 sequence is CASSSGLAGGPLDEQYF. CDR3 sequence (DNA): TGTGCCAGTAGTTCCGGACTAGCGGGGGGGCCTTTGGACGAGCAGTACTTC. V is TRBV19 and J is TRBJ2-7, with 15 bases aligning to TRBD2. CDR1 LNHDA and CDR2 SQIVND come from the germline V gene (reference sequence). The CDR3 sequence is 17 residues long. Losses at the gene ends were 5 bases for V and 5 bases for J; bases not matched to a gene: 10.

On this clone: The junction differs from germline at one of its ends, possibly a read error. The V and J genes are TRBV5-1 and TRBJ1-2; D unresolved. This CDR3 has 16 amino acids. CDR1 SGHRS and CDR2 YFSETQ come from the germline V gene. The CDR3 nucleotides read TGCGCCAGCACCCCTGGGGTCGCGGTGGCTAAATATGGCTACACCTTC. It specifies CASTPGVAVAKYGYTF.

The gene calls are TRBV27 and TRBJ1-6; 7 nucleotides line up with TRBD1. CDR1 is MNHEY, CDR2 SMNVEV, per germline (reference sequence). V lost 6 bases, J lost 7 bases, and 12 bases stayed unmatched. CDR3 length: 16 residues. The CDR3, as DNA: TGTGCCAGCAGCAGTCGGACAGGCCCTTCAAATTCACCCCTCCACTTT. As protein: CASSSRTGPSNSPLHF.